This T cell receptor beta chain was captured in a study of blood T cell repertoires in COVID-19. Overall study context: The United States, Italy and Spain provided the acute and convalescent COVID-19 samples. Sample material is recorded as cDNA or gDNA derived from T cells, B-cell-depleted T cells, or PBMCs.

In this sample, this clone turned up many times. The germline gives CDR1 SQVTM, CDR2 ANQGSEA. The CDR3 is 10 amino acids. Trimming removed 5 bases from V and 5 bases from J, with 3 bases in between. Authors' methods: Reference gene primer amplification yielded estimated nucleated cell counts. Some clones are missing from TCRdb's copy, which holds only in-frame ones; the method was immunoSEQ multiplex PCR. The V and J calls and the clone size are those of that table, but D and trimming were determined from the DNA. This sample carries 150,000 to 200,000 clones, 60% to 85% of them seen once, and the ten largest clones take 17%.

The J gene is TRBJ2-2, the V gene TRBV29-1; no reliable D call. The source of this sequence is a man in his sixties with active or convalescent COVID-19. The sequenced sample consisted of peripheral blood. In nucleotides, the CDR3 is TGCAGCGTTCAAACCGGGGAGCTGTTTTTT. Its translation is CSVQTGELFF.